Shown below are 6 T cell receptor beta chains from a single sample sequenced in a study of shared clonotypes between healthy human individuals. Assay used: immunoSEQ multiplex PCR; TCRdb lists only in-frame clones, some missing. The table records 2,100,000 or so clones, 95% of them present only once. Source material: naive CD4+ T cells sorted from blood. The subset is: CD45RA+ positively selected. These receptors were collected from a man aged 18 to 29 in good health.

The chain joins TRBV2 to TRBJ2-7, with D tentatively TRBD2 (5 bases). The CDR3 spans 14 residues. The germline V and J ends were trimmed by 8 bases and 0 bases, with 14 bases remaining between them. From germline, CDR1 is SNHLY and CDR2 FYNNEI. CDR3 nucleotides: TGTGCCAGCCTGAGGGAGCCCAGCTCCTACGAGCAGTACTTC. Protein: CASLREPSSYEQYF. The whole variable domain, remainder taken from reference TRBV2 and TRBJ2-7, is EPEVTQTPSHQVTQMGQEVILRCVPISNHLYFYWYRQILGQKVEFLVSFYNNEISEKSEIFDDQFSVERPDGSNFTLKIRSTKLEDSAMYFCASLREPSSYEQYFGPGTRLTVT.

The CDR3 reads CASSLGGTGGETQYF. DNA for the CDR3: TGTGCCAGCAGTTTAGGGGGGACGGGAGGAGAGACCCAGTACTTC. The gene calls are TRBV28 and TRBJ2-5; 7 bases fit TRBD2. Germline CDR1 and CDR2: MDHEN and SYDVKM. Losses at the gene ends were 2 bases for V and 4 bases for J; bases not matched to a gene: 7. This CDR3 is 15 amino acids long.

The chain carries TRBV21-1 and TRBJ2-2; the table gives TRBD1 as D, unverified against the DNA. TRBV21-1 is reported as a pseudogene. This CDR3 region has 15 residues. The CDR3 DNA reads TGTGCCAGCGGACAACAGGGGGACAAAACCGGGGAGCTGTTTTTT. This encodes CASGQQGDKTGELFF.

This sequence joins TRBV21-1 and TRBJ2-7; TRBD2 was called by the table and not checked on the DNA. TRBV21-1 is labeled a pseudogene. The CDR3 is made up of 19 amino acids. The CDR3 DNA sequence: TGTGCCAGCAGCAAAGGGTCGGAACCCCGGGTCTTCAGCTCCTACGAGCAGTACTTC. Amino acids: CASSKGSEPRVFSSYEQYF.

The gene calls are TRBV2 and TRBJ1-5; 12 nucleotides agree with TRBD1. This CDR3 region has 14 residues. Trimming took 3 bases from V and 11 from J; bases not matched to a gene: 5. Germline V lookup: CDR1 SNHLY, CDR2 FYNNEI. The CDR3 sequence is CASSEGTGGTSQHF. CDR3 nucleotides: TGTGCCAGCAGTGAGGGGACAGGGGGCACGTCCCAGCATTTT. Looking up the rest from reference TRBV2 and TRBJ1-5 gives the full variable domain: EPEVTQTPSHQVTQMGQEVILRCVPISNHLYFYWYRQILGQKVEFLVSFYNNEISEKSEIFDDQFSVERPDGSNFTLKIRSTKLEDSAMYFCASSEGTGGTSQHFGDGTRLSIL.

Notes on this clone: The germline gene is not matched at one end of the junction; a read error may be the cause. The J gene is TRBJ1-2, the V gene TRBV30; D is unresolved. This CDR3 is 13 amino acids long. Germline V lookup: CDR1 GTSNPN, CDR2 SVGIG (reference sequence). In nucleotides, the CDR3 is TGTGCCTGGCTCCGTCAGGCGACGCATGGCTACGCCTTC. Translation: CAWLRQATHGYAF.